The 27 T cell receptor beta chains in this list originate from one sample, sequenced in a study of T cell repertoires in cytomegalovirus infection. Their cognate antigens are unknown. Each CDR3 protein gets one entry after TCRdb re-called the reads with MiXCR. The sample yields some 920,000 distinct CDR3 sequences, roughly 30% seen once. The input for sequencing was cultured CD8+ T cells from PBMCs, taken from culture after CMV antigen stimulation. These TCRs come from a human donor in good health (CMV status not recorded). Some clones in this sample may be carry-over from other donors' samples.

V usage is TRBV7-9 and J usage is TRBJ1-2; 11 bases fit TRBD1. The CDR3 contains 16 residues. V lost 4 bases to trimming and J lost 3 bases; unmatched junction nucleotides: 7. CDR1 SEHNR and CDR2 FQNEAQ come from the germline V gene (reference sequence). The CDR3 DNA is TGTGCCAGCAGCTACCGCCGGGACAGGGGGGACTATGGCTACACCTTC. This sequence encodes CASSYRRDRGDYGYTF.

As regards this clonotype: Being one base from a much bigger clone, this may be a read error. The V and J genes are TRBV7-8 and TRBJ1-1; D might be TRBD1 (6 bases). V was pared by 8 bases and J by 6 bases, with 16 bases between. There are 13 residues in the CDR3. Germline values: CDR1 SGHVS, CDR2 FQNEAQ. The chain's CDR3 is CASLEGGAPEAFF. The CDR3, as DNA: TGTGCCAGCCTGGAGGGGGGGGCCCCTGAAGCTTTCTTT. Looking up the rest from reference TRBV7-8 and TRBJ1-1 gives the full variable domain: GAGVSQSPRYKVAKRGQDVALRCDPISGHVSLFWYQQALGQGPEFLTYFQNEAQLDKSGLPSDRFFAERPEGSVSTLKIQRTQQEDSAVYLCASLEGGAPEAFFGQGTRLTVV.

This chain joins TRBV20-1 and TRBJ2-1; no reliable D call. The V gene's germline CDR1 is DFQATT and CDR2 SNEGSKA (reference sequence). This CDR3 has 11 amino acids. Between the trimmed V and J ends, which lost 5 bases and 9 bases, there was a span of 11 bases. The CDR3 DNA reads TGCAGTGCTGGGTACGGAGTTGAGCAGTTCTTC. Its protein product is CSAGYGVEQFF.

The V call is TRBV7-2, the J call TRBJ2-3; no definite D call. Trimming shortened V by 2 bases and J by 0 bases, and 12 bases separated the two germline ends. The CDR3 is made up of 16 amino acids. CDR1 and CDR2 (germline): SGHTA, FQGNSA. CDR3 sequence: CASSLNSPQSTDTQYF. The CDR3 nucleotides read TGTGCCAGCAGCTTAAATTCGCCCCAGAGCACAGATACGCAGTATTTT.

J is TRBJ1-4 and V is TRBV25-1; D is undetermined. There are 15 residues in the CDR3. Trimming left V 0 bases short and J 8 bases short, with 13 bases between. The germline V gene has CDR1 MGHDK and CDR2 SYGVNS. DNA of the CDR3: TGTGCCAGCAGTGAATATTCCCTTCGGGAAGAAAAACTGTTTTTT. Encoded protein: CASSEYSLREEKLFF.

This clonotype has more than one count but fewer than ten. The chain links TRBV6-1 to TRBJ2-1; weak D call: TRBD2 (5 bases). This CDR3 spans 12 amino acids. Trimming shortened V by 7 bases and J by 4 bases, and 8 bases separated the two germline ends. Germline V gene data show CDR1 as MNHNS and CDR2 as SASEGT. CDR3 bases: TGTGCCAGCATCCGCGGGTACAATGAGCAGTTCTTC. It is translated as CASIRGYNEQFF.

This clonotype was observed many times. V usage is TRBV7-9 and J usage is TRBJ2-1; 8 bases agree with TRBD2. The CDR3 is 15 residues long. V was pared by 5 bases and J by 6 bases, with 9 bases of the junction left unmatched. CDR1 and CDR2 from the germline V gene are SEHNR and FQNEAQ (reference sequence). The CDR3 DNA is TGTGCCAGCAGCCCCCCGGGAGGGGAGGGCAATGAGCAGTTCTTC. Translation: CASSPPGGEGNEQFF.

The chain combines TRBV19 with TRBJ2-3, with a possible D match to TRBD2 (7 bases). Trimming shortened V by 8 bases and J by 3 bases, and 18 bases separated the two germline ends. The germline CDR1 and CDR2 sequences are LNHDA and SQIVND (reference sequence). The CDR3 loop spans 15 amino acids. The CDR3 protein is CASSPGRGLTDTQYF. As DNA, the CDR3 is TGTGCCAGTTCCCCAGGGCGGGGGCTTACAGATACGCAGTATTTT.

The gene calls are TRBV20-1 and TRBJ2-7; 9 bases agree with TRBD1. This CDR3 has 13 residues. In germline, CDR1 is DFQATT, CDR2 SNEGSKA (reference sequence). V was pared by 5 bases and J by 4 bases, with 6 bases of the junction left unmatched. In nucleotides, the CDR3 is TGCAGTGCTCGTAAGACAGGGGGATACGAGCAGTACGTC. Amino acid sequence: CSARKTGGYEQYV.

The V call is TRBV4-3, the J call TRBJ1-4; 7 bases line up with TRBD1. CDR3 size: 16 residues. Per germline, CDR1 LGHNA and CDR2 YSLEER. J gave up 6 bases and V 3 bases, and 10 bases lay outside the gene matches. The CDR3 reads CASSQGIQGFHEKLFF. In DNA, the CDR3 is TGCGCCAGCAGCCAGGGGATACAGGGGTTTCATGAAAAACTGTTTTTT.

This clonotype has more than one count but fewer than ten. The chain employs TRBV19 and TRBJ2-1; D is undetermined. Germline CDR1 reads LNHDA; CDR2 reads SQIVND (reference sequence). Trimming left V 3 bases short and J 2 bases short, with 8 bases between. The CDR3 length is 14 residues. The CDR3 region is CASSIPRTYNEQFF. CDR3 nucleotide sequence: TGTGCCAGTAGTATTCCCAGGACCTACAATGAGCAGTTCTTC.

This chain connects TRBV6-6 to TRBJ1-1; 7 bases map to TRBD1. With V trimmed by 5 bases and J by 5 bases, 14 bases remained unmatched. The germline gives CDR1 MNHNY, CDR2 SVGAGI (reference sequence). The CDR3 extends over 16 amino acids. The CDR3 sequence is CASSRHPSGGLTEAFF. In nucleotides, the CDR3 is TGTGCCAGCAGTCGACACCCATCAGGGGGTCTAACTGAAGCTTTCTTT.

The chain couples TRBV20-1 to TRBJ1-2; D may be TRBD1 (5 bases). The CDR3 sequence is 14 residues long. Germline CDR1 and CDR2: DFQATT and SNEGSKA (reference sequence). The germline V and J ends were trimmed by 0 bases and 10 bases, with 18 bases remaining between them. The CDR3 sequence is CSARDQTAGRDYTF. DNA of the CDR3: TGCAGTGCTAGAGATCAGACGGCAGGGAGGGACTACACCTTC.

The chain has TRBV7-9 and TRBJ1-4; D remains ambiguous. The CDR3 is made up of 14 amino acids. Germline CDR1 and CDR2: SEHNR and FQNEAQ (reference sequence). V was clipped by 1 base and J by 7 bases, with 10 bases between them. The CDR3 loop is CASSLGIRGEKLFF. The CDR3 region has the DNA TGTGCCAGCAGCTTAGGGATTCGAGGTGAAAAACTGTTTTTT.

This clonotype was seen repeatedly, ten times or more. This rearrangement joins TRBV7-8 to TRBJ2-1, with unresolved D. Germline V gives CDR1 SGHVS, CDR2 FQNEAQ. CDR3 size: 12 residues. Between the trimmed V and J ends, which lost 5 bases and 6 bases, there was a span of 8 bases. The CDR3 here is CASSLDTNEQFF. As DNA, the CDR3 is TGTGCCAGCAGCCTAGATACCAATGAGCAGTTCTTC.

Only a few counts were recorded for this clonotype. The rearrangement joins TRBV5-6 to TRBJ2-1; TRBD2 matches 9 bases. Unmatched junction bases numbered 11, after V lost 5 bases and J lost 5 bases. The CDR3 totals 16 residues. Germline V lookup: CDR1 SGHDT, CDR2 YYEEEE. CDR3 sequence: CASSWGGGGPHNEQFF. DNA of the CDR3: TGTGCCAGCAGTTGGGGCGGGGGGGGGCCCCACAATGAGCAGTTCTTC.

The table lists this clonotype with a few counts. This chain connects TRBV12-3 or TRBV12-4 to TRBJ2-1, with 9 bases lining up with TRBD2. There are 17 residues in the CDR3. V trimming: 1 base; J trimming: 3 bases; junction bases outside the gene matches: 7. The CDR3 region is CASSLVWLAGNYNEQFF. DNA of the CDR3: TGTGCCAGCAGTTTAGTGTGGCTAGCGGGGAACTACAATGAGCAGTTCTTC.

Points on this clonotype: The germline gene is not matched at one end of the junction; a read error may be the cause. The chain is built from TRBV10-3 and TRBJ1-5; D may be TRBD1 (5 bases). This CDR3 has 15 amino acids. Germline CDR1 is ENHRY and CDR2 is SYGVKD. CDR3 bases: TGTGCCATCAATCGGGGGGATGGAAGCAATCAGCTCCAGCATTTT. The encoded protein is CAINRGDGSNQLQHF.

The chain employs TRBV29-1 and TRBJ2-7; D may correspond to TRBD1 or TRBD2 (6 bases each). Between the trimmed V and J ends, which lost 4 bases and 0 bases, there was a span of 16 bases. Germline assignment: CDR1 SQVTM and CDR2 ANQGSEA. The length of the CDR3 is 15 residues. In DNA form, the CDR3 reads TGCAGCGTTGGGGTTCCGGGGGCGCCCTCCTACGAGCAGTACTTC. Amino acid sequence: CSVGVPGAPSYEQYF.

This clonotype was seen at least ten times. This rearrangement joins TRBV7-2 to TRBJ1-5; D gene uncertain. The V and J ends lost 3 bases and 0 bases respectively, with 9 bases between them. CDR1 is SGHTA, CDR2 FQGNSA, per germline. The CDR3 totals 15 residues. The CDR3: CASSLAGFSNQPQHF. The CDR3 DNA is TGTGCCAGCAGCTTGGCTGGTTTTAGCAATCAGCCCCAGCATTTT.

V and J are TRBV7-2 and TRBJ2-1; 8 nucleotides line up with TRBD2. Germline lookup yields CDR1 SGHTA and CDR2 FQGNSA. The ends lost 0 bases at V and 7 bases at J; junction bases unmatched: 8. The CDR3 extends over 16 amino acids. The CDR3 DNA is TGTGCCAGCAGCTTAGCGCCCGGGGGGGCCAAAAATGAGCAGTTCTTC. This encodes CASSLAPGGAKNEQFF.

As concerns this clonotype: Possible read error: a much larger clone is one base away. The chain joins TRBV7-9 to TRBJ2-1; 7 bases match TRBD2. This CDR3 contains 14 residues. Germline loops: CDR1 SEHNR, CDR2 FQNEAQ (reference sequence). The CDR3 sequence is CVSTSGVRAPEQFF. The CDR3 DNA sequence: TGTGTCAGTACAAGCGGGGTCAGGGCCCCTGAGCAGTTCTTC. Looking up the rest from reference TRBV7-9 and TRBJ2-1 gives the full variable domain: DTGVSQNPRHKITKRGQNVTFRCDPISEHNRLYWYRQTLGQGPEFLTYFQNEAQLEKSRLLSDRFSAERPKGSFSTLEIQRTEQGDSAMYLCVSTSGVRAPEQFFGPGTRLTVL.

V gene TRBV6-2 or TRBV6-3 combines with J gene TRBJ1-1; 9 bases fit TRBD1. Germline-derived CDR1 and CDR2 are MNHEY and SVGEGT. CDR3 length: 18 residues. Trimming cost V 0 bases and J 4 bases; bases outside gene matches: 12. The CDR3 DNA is TGTGCCAGCAGTTACTCCACCTCCGGGACAGGGATTGGCACTGAAGCTTTCTTT. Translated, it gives CASSYSTSGTGIGTEAFF.

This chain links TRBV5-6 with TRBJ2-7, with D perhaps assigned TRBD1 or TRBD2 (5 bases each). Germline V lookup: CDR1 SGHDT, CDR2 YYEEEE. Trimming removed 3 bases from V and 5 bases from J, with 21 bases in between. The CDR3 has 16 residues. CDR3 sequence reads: CASSSGPLRAVDEQYF. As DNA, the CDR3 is TGTGCCAGCAGCTCGGGACCCCTAAGGGCCGTCGACGAGCAGTACTTC.

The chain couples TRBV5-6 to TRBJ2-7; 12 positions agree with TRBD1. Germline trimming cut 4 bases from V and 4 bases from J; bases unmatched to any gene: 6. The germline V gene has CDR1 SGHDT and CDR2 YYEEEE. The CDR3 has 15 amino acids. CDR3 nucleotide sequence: TGTGCCAGCAGCGCTCCGGGACAGGGGGCGTACGAGCAGTACTTC. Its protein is CASSAPGQGAYEQYF.

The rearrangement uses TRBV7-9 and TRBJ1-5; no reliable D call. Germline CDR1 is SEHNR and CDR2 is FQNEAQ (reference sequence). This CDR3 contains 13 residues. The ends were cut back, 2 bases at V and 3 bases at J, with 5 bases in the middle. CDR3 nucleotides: TGTGCCAGCAGCTTAACCTTCAATCAGCCCCAGCATTTT. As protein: CASSLTFNQPQHF.

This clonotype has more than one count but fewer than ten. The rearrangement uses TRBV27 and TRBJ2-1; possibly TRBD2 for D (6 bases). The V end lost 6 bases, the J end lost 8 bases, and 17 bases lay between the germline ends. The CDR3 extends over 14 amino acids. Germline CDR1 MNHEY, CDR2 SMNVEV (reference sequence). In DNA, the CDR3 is TGTGCCAGCAGCTTGGTACTAGCCGGAGATGAGCAGTTCTTC. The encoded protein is CASSLVLAGDEQFF.